This T cell receptor (beta chain) was identified in a study of control samples from healthy donors and cancer patients. CDR1 SGDLS and CDR2 YYNGEE come from the germline V gene. Between the trimmed V and J ends, which lost 4 bases and 7 bases, there was a span of 15 bases. The CDR3 totals 15 residues. The table came from immunoSEQ multiplex PCR; TCRdb's copy has only in-frame clones and leaves some out. The data contain 150,000 or so clones, roughly 89% of them singletons. The genes are TRBV9 and TRBJ1-6, with D hard to call. The sequenced material came from blood. This TCR was recovered from a man under 40 in good health. The CDR3 DNA follows: TGTGCCAGCAGCCCGAAGGGATCGGGGAATTCACCCCTCCACTTT. This sequence encodes CASSPKGSGNSPLHF.